Described below is a single T cell receptor (beta chain) sequence and its context. No antigen is known for it. The sample originates from a study of T cells expressing NK-cell markers. Study-wide results and limits: The study did not resolve the HCMV specificity of expanded NKG2C+ T cell clones. Leadership of the CD3+CD56-NKG2C+ fraction also belonged to these clonotypes in a few donors.

One entry per CDR3 protein, without DNA, is what TCRdb gives after re-calling the 5' RACE reads. The specimen's table records 400,000 to 450,000 distinct CDR3 sequences. Germline CDR1 and CDR2: SGHDT and YYEEEE. The CDR3 consists of 13 residues. The rearrangement links TRBV5-6 to TRBJ2-1. The clonotype was recovered from a woman aged 18 to 69 in good health. Sequenced material: blood T cells: a sorted CD56 or NKG2C T cell subset, CD4+ or CD8+ T cells, or bulk PBMC T cells (not recorded which). The CDR3 is CASSLGQLTEQFF.